The 30 T cell receptor beta chains reported below all come from one sample, sequenced in a study of blood T cells in healthy people across ages. PCR was performed a second time for about 7 to 11 cycles using a sample-barcoded 5' primer and a J-beta primer mix. TCRdb reprocessed the 5' RACE reads via MiXCR and lists one record per CDR3 protein. The table has around 1,600,000 distinct CDR3 sequences, roughly two fifths seen once. The sequencing sample was made of blood. These receptors were collected from a young woman in good health.

This clonotype was counted only a few times. The V gene is TRBV5-1, the J gene TRBJ2-3; tentative D call: TRBD1 (5 bases). The length of the CDR3 is 15 residues. The V gene lost 6 bases and the J gene lost 5 bases, with 19 bases spanning the gap. Germline loops: CDR1 SGHRS, CDR2 YFSETQ. CDR3 DNA sequence: TGCGCCAGCAAACAACAGTCAGGGTTGGGAGATACGCAGTATTTT. This sequence encodes CASKQQSGLGDTQYF.

In this sample, this clonotype turned up once. The rearrangement uses TRBV3-1 and TRBJ2-3; 8 positions match TRBD2. The germline V gene has CDR1 LGHDT and CDR2 YNNKEL (reference sequence). Trimming at V came to 0 bases and at J to 9 bases, leaving 11 bases not matched to a gene. The CDR3 spans 16 residues. The CDR3 here is CASSQDLRGGARTQYF. CDR3 in DNA: TGTGCCAGCAGCCAAGATCTTCGGGGGGGCGCGCGGACGCAGTATTTT.

J is TRBJ2-1 and V is TRBV12-3 or TRBV12-4; TRBD2 is a possible D gene (5 bases). The CDR3 extends over 15 amino acids. V dropped 2 bases and J dropped 7 bases, with 15 bases sitting between them. The chain's CDR3 is CASSLNRRLINEQFF. The CDR3 nucleotides are TGTGCCAGCAGTTTAAATAGGAGGCTAATAAATGAGCAGTTCTTC.

This clonotype was counted a few times. V is TRBV6-2 or TRBV6-3 and J is TRBJ2-1; no clear D gene. The germline V gene encodes CDR1 MNHEY and CDR2 SVGEGT. The germline V and J ends were trimmed by 2 bases and 7 bases, with 6 bases remaining between them. The CDR3 is 12 residues long. The DNA for the CDR3 is TGTGCCAGCAGTTACCGTATTAATGAGCAGTTCTTC. It yields the protein CASSYRINEQFF.

The rearrangement joins TRBV20-1 to TRBJ2-3; no clear D. Germline-derived CDR1 and CDR2 are DFQATT and SNEGSKA (reference sequence). The V end lost 3 bases, the J end lost 3 bases, and 10 bases lay between the germline ends. This CDR3 comprises 13 residues. The CDR3 coding sequence is TGCAGTGCTAGGGTTCTCGCAACAGATACGCAGTATTTT. Protein product: CSARVLATDTQYF.

This clonotype came up a few times. The rearrangement uses TRBV5-1 and TRBJ2-7, with D perhaps matching TRBD2 (6 bases). Per germline, CDR1 SGHRS and CDR2 YFSETQ. The CDR3 extends over 14 amino acids. Trimming cost V 1 base and J 3 bases, with 11 bases left between them. The CDR3 region is CASSLWRGGYEQYF. In nucleotides, the CDR3 is TGCGCCAGCAGCTTGTGGCGGGGCGGCTACGAGCAGTACTTC. The complete variable domain, with remaining parts taken from reference TRBV5-1 and TRBJ2-7, reads KAGVTQTPRYLIKTRGQQVTLSCSPISGHRSVSWYQQTPGQGLQFLFEYFSETQRNKGNFPGRFSGRQFSNSRSEMNVSTLELGDSALYLCASSLWRGGYEQYFGPGTRLTVT.

V gene TRBV24-1 combines with J gene TRBJ2-1; 7 bases line up with TRBD2. CDR3 length: 19 amino acids. Germline lookup yields CDR1 KGHDR and CDR2 SFDVKD. V lost 4 bases to trimming and J lost 3 bases; unmatched junction nucleotides: 17. CDR3 loop: CATSDPRPQPGLHYNEQFF. DNA of the CDR3: TGTGCCACCAGTGACCCTCGCCCCCAACCGGGACTACACTACAATGAGCAGTTCTTC.

This clonotype was seen only a few times. The chain links TRBV5-5 to TRBJ2-3; D call uncertain. This CDR3 has 13 amino acids. V lost 4 bases and J lost 2, with 8 bases in between. From germline, CDR1 is SGHKS and CDR2 YYEKEE (reference sequence). This CDR3 is CASSVFATDTQYF. The CDR3 nucleotides read TGTGCCAGCAGCGTGTTTGCCACAGATACGCAGTATTTT. Looking up the rest from reference TRBV5-5 and TRBJ2-3 gives the full variable domain: DAGVTQSPTHLIKTRGQQVTLRCSPISGHKSVSWYQQVLGQGPQFIFQYYEKEERGRGNFPDRFSARQFPNYSSELNVNALLLGDSALYLCASSVFATDTQYFGPGTRLTVL.

This clonotype has only a few counts. The V and J genes are TRBV6-1 and TRBJ2-1, with TRBD1 identical over 7 bases. This CDR3 has 11 residues. The J segment lost 11 bases and the V segment lost 4 bases, leaving 2 bases of the junction unmatched. CDR1 and CDR2 from the germline V gene are MNHNS and SASEGT. CDR3 sequence: CASSVQGKQFF. DNA of the CDR3: TGTGCCAGCAGTGTACAGGGGAAGCAGTTCTTC.

A note on this clonotype: Just one base apart from a much larger clone, this may be a read error. This rearrangement joins TRBV29-1 to TRBJ2-1; unclear D gene. The V and J ends lost 6 bases and 10 bases respectively, with 19 bases between them. CDR1 and CDR2 from the germline V gene are SQVTM and ANQGSEA. The CDR3 is 13 amino acids. The CDR3 nucleotides read TGCAGCGTCCGAACCCTGGGATCCTACGAGCAGTTCTTC. This translates into CSVRTLGSYEQFF.

V gene TRBV12-3 or TRBV12-4 combines with J gene TRBJ2-1, with D hard to call. The CDR3 covers 15 residues. Trimming took 6 bases from V and 2 from J, leaving 14 bases between them. CDR3 nucleotides: TGTGCCAGCAGCACAAACCACAGACCCTACAATGAGCAGTTCTTC. Its translation: CASSTNHRPYNEQFF.

This rearrangement joins TRBV6-6 to TRBJ2-2; D is undetermined. In germline, CDR1 is MNHNY, CDR2 SVGAGI (reference sequence). Trimming removed 6 bases at V and 0 bases at J, with 8 bases between. CDR3 length: 14 residues. CDR3 in DNA: TGTGCCAGCAGATTGACTGCGAACACCGGGGAGCTGTTTTTT. It encodes CASRLTANTGELFF.

The chain carries TRBV28 and TRBJ2-3, with TRBD2 identical over 8 bases. The CDR3 runs to 14 residues. Per germline, CDR1 MDHEN and CDR2 SYDVKM. V lost 7 bases to trimming and J lost 1 base; unmatched junction nucleotides: 4. CDR3 sequence reads: CASKPAGGTDTQYF. As DNA, the CDR3 is TGTGCCAGCAAGCCAGCGGGAGGCACAGATACGCAGTATTTT. Using reference TRBV28 and TRBJ2-3 for the parts outside the CDR3, the full variable domain is DVKVTQSSRYLVKRTGEKVFLECVQDMDHENMFWYRQDPGLGLRLIYFSYDVKMKEKGDIPEGYSVSREKKERFSLILESASTNQTSMYLCASKPAGGTDTQYFGPGTRLTVL.

This clonotype has a handful of counts. This chain connects TRBV20-1 to TRBJ1-2, with unresolved D. Trimming took off 6 bases at V and 12 bases at J, with 20 bases between the two ends. CDR1 DFQATT and CDR2 SNEGSKA come from the germline V gene (reference sequence). This CDR3 contains 12 residues. CDR3 nucleotide sequence: TGCAGTGCCCCACGGCCAGGCAGTGTCCACACCTTC. As protein: CSAPRPGSVHTF.

This clonotype appeared many times. This sequence joins TRBV4-3 and TRBJ2-7, with D possibly TRBD1 on 7 matching bases. V was trimmed by 1 base and J by 5 bases, leaving 21 bases between them. The CDR3 has 17 residues. Looked up from germline, CDR1 is LGHNA and CDR2 is YSLEER. CDR3 nucleotide sequence: TGCGCCAGCAGCCAAGTGTTAGGAGGGGGCGCATTTAACGAGCAGTACTTC. Its protein product is CASSQVLGGGAFNEQYF.

This clonotype was observed a few times. This chain connects TRBV12-3 or TRBV12-4 to TRBJ2-1, with 8 nucleotides matching TRBD2. The CDR3 has 14 residues. After removal of 6 bases from V and 9 bases from J, the junction contained 10 bases not matched to a gene. This CDR3 is CASRKAGAVSEQFF. In nucleotides, the CDR3 is TGTGCCAGCAGGAAAGCGGGGGCTGTTAGTGAGCAGTTCTTC.

This chain uses TRBV12-3 or TRBV12-4 with TRBJ1-1; TRBD1 aligns across 9 bases. V dropped 6 bases and J dropped 0; count of bases not matched to a gene: 8. The CDR3 loop spans 16 amino acids. The CDR3 DNA reads TGTGCCAGCAGACCCGGGACAGGGCCTCTGAACACTGAAGCTTTCTTT. Amino acids: CASRPGTGPLNTEAFF.

The chain has TRBV30 and TRBJ1-1, with a tentative D call TRBD1 (6 bases). Germline CDR1 GTSNPN, CDR2 SVGIG (reference sequence). Trimming cost V 1 base and J 3 bases, with 18 bases left between them. The CDR3 has 16 amino acids. The CDR3 reads CAWSGQGHQSDTEAFF. CDR3 DNA sequence: TGTGCCTGGAGTGGTCAGGGACACCAGTCGGACACTGAAGCTTTCTTT.

The chain employs TRBV30 and TRBJ2-2, with D possibly being TRBD1 (6 bases). CDR3 length: 14 amino acids. The germline gives CDR1 GTSNPN, CDR2 SVGIG (reference sequence). Trimming took 1 base from V and 9 from J, leaving 15 bases between them. For the CDR3, the DNA is TGTGCCTGGAGTGATAGGACAGTGGGTCGGGAGCTGTTTTTT. Translation gives CAWSDRTVGRELFF.

The genes are TRBV2 and TRBJ2-5, with a tentative D call TRBD1 (6 bases). This CDR3 is 14 amino acids long. The ends were cut back, 2 bases at V and 11 bases at J, with 18 bases in the middle. CDR1 SNHLY and CDR2 FYNNEI come from the germline V gene. CDR3 region: CASSESAGANEQYF. CDR3 in DNA: TGTGCCAGCAGTGAATCGGCAGGGGCCAATGAGCAGTACTTC.

This clonotype was picked up a small number of times. The V gene is TRBV29-1, the J gene TRBJ1-2; D call uncertain. This CDR3 is 12 amino acids long. V lost 3 bases and J 2 bases, leaving 7 bases between the germline ends. The germline V gene encodes CDR1 SQVTM and CDR2 ANQGSEA. The CDR3 reads CSVERGNYGYTF. The CDR3 coding sequence is TGCAGCGTTGAGCGGGGAAACTATGGCTACACCTTC.

A few counts support this clonotype. The genes are TRBV7-2 and TRBJ2-3; no definite D call. Germline-derived CDR1 and CDR2 are SGHTA and FQGNSA. This CDR3 has 13 residues. V gave up 3 bases and J gave up 4 bases, with 8 bases separating them. The CDR3 coding sequence is TGTGCCAGCAGCTTTGAAACGGCAGATACGCAGTATTTT. It translates to CASSFETADTQYF. Complete variable domain (other parts from reference TRBV7-2 and TRBJ2-3): GAGVSQSPSNKVTEKGKDVELRCDPISGHTALYWYRQSLGQGLEFLIYFQGNSAPDKSGLPSDRFSAERTGGSVSTLTIQRTQQEDSAVYLCASSFETADTQYFGPGTRLTVL.

The V and J genes are TRBV7-9 and TRBJ1-2; 7 bases agree with TRBD1. CDR1 SEHNR and CDR2 FQNEAQ come from the germline V gene (reference sequence). Trimming at V came to 4 bases and at J to 4 bases, leaving 12 bases not matched to a gene. The CDR3 spans 16 residues. The CDR3 DNA is TGTGCCAGCAGCTCGACCGGGACAGTTTCCCCCTATGGCTACACCTTC. Translating gives CASSSTGTVSPYGYTF.

This clonotype was observed a few times. The chain joins TRBV5-1 to TRBJ2-3, with D possibly being TRBD2 (6 bases). Germline CDR1 reads SGHRS; CDR2 reads YFSETQ. The CDR3 runs 16 residues. Trimming removed 4 bases from V and 5 bases from J, with 20 bases in between. The CDR3 spells CASSPSRPVGGDTQYF. CDR3 sequence (DNA): TGCGCCAGCAGCCCCTCCCGACCGGTGGGGGGAGATACGCAGTATTTT. Drawing the rest from reference TRBV5-1 and TRBJ2-3, the complete variable domain is KAGVTQTPRYLIKTRGQQVTLSCSPISGHRSVSWYQQTPGQGLQFLFEYFSETQRNKGNFPGRFSGRQFSNSRSEMNVSTLELGDSALYLCASSPSRPVGGDTQYFGPGTRLTVL.

This clonotype was seen a single time. This may come from a read error, since a much larger clone is one base off. The chain joins TRBV13 to TRBJ2-5, with 9 bases that match TRBD2. The CDR3 loop spans 15 amino acids. The germline gives CDR1 PRHDT, CDR2 FYEKMQ (reference sequence). V gave up 0 bases and J gave up 11 bases; unmatched junction bases: 10. DNA for the CDR3: TGTGCCAGCAGCTTAGGTAGCGGGGGCTCCTACAAGCAGTACTTC. Translated: CASSLGSGGSYKQYF.

This clonotype was observed a few times. The CDR3 reads CASSDYGFSYNEQFF. Written as DNA, the CDR3 is TGTGCCAGCAGTGATTACGGCTTCTCCTACAATGAGCAGTTCTTC. The chain combines TRBV6-1 with TRBJ2-1; D not certain. V was pared by 3 bases and J by 0 bases, with 9 bases between. There are 15 residues in the CDR3. Germline V gene data show CDR1 as MNHNS and CDR2 as SASEGT.

This clonotype was counted a single time. This chain connects TRBV4-1 to TRBJ2-5; the D gene is possibly TRBD2 (6 bases). With the DNA end fitting TRBJ2-7 better, the J assignment may be wrong. Germline V gene sequence: CDR1 MGHRA, CDR2 YSYEKL. This CDR3 comprises 16 residues. CDR3 region: CASSSGTVSGLSEQYF. Written as DNA, the CDR3 is TGCGCCAGCAGCTCGGGGACTGTATCAGGCCTCAGCGAGCAGTACTTC.

The CDR3 nucleotides are TGTGCCAGCAGCTTAGCGGGCGACATGAACACTGAAGCTTTCTTT. Its translation is CASSLAGDMNTEAFF. This sequence joins TRBV7-9 and TRBJ1-1; D gene ambiguous. V shed 0 bases and J shed 0 bases, with 8 bases lying between them. The length of the CDR3 is 15 residues. Germline V gene lookup returns CDR1 SEHNR and CDR2 FQNEAQ (reference sequence).

The chain uses TRBV2 and TRBJ2-2; the match to TRBD2 covers 9 bases. Germline V gives CDR1 SNHLY, CDR2 FYNNEI. After removal of 3 bases from V and 4 bases from J, the junction contained 3 bases not matched to a gene. The CDR3 runs to 15 residues. CDR3 sequence (DNA): TGTGCCAGCAGTGATGGCGGGGGGGCCACCGGGGAGCTGTTTTTT. It encodes CASSDGGGATGELFF.

This clonotype occurred a few times. The chain couples TRBV4-2 to TRBJ1-5; possibly TRBD1 for D (5 bases). From germline, CDR1 is LGHNA and CDR2 YNFKEQ. The germline V and J ends were trimmed by 1 base and 5 bases, with 9 bases remaining between them. This CDR3 contains 14 residues. The CDR3 DNA sequence: TGTGCCAGCAGCCAAGCGGGGCTTGATCAGCCCCAGCATTTT. This sequence encodes CASSQAGLDQPQHF.